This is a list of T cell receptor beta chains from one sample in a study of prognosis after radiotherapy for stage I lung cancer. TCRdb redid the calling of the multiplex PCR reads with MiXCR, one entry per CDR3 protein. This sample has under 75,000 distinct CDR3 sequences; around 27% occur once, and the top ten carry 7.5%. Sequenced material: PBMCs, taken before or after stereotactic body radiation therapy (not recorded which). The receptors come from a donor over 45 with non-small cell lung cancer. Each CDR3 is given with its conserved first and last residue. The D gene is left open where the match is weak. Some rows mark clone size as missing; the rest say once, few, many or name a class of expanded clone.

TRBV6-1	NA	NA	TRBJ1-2	TGTGCCAGCAGTGAATCGGACTCTAACTATGGCTACGACTTC	CASSESDSNYGYDF
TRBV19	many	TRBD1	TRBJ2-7	TGTGCCAGTAGTATGACAGGGGCCCACGAGCAGTACTTC	CASSMTGAHEQYF
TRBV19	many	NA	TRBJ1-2	TGTGCCAGTAGTATAGTATCCCCACAGAGCTACACCTTC	CASSIVSPQSYTF
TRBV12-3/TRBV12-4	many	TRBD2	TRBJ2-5	TGTGCCAGCAGTTTAGGGGGAGGGGAGACCCAGTACTTC	CASSLGGGETQYF
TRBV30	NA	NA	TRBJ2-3	TGTGCCTGGAGTGCAGGGTTCGGAGTCGATACGCAGTATTTT	CAWSAGFGVDTQYF
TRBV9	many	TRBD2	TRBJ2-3	TGTGCCAGCAGCGTAGGGACTAGCGGGGGGGGAACAGATACGCAGTATTTT	CASSVGTSGGGTDTQYF
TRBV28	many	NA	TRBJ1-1	TGTGCCAGCACCCCCACCCCAGGTGGAGCTTTCTTT	CASTPTPGGAFF
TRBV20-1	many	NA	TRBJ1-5	TGCAGTGCTCTAAAAGGAGGGGGACTCAATCAGCCCCAGCATTTT	CSALKGGGLNQPQHF
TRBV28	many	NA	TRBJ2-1	TGTGCCAGCAGTAAATGGACAGAGCAGTTCTTC	CASSKWTEQFF
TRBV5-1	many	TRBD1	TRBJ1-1	TGCGCCAGCGCCCGGACAGGGATGGAGAACACTGAAGCTTTCTTT	CASARTGMENTEAFF
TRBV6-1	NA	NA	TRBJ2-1	TGTGCCAGCAATCCAGGGGGGGGCAGAAATGAGCAGTTC	CASNPGGGRNEQF
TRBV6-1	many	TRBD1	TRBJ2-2	TGTGCCAGCAGTCGCGCTACAGGGGGCTCGGCCGGGGAGCTGTTTTTT	CASSRATGGSAGELFF
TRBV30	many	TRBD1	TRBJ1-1	TGTGCCCGACTGGGGACAGAGAACACTGAAGCTTTCTTT	CARLGTENTEAFF
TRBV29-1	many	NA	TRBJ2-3	TGCAGCGTTATCCTTACCACAGATACGCAGTATTTT	CSVILTTDTQYF
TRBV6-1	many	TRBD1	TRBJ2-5	TGTGCCACCAACTCCCGGACAGGGGGCGGGGAGACCCAGTACTTC	CATNSRTGGGETQYF
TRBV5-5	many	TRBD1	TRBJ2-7	TGTGCCAGCAGCTTGGCGGGACAGGGAACCTACGAGCAGTACTTC	CASSLAGQGTYEQYF
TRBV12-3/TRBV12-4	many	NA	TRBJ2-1	TGTGCCAGCAGTTTCGCCCCTTGGCGGAACTACAATGAGCAGTTCTTC	CASSFAPWRNYNEQFF
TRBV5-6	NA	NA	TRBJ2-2	TGTGCCAGCAGCTTTGCGAGTGGGAGCACCGGGCAGCTGTTTTTT	CASSFASGSTGQLFF
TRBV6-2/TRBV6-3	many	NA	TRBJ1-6	TGTGCCAGCAATGGACAGTTCATAGCCTATAATTCACCCCTCCACTTT	CASNGQFIAYNSPLHF
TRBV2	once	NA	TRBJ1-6	TGTTCCAGCAAGATGGAGGATAATTCACCCCTCCACTTT	CSSKMEDNSPLHF
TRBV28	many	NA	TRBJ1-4	TGTGCCAGCAGTTCCCGACAGGAGATAAGTGAAAAACTGTTTTTT	CASSSRQEISEKLFF
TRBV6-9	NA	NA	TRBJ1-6	TGTGCCAGCAGTTACTGGGAGGATGGGCATTCACCCCTCCACTTT	CASSYWEDGHSPLHF
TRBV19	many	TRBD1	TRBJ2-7	TGTGCCAGTAGTCCCCCGGGACAGCGCTACGAGCAGTACTTC	CASSPPGQRYEQYF
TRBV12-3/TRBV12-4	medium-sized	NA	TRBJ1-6	TGTGCCAGCAGATTCTCCGCCTCACCCCTCCACTTT	CASRFSASPLHF
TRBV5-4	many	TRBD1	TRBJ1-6	TGTGCCAGCAGCTCGGGACAGGGAGGGGGATGGGGTAATTCACCCCTCCACTTT	CASSSGQGGGWGNSPLHF